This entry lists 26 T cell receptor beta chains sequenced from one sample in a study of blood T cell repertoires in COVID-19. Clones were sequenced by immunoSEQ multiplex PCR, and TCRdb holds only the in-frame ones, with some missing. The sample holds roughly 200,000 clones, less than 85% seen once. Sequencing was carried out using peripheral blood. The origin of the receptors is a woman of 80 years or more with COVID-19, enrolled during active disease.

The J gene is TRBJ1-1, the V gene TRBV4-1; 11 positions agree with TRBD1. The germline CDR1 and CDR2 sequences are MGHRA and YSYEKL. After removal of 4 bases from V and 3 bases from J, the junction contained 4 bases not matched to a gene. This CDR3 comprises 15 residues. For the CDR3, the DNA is TGCGCCAGCAGCCCTTGGACAGGGGGCGACACTGAAGCTTTCTTT. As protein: CASSPWTGGDTEAFF.

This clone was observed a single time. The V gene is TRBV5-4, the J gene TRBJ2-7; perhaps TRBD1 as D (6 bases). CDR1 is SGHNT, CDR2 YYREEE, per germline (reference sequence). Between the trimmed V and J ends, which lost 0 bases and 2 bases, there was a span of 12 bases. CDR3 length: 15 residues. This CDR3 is CASSLAGGGTYEQYF. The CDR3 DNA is TGTGCCAGCAGCTTGGCCGGTGGGGGCACCTACGAGCAGTACTTC.

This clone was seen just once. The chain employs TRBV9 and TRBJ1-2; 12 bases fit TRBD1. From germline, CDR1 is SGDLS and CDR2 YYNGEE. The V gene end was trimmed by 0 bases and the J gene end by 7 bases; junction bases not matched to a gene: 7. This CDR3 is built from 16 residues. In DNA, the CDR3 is TGTGCCAGCAGCGTAGGAGGGGACAGGGGGCTCGTTGGCTACACCTTC. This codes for CASSVGGDRGLVGYTF.

Written as DNA, the CDR3 is TGTGCCAGCAGTGAGCCATTTAGCTCTGGAAACACCATATATTTT. Amino acids: CASSEPFSSGNTIYF. The chain combines TRBV25-1 with TRBJ1-3; no reliable D call. V shed 3 bases and J shed 0 bases, with 9 bases lying between them. CDR1 and CDR2 (germline): MGHDK, SYGVNS. The CDR3 runs 15 residues.

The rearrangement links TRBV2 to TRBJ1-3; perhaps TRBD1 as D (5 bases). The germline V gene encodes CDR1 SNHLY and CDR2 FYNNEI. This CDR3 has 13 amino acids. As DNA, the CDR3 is TGTGCTCGCAGGGATTCCGGGGGAAACACCATATATTTT. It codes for CARRDSGGNTIYF.

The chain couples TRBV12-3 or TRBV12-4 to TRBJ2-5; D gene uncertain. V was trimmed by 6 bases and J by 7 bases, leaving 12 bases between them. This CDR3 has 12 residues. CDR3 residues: CASSPSGRTQYF. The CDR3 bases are TGTGCCAGCAGCCCGAGTGGGCGGACCCAGTACTTC.

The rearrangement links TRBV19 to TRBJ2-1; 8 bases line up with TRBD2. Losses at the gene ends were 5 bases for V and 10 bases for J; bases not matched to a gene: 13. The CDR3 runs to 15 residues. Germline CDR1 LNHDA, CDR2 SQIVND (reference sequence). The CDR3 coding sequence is TGTGCCAGTAGTGTGGGGTCGAGGGTAGCGGGGGAGCAGTTCTTC. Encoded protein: CASSVGSRVAGEQFF. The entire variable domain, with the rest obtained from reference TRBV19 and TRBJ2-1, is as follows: DGGITQSPKYLFRKEGQNVTLSCEQNLNHDAMYWYRQDPGQGLRLIYYSQIVNDFQKGDIAEGYSVSREKKESFPLTVTSAQKNPTAFYLCASSVGSRVAGEQFFGPGTRLTVL.

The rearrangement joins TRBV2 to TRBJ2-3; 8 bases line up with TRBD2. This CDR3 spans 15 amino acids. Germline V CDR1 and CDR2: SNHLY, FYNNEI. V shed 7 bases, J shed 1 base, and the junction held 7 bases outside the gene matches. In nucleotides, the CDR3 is TGTGCCAGCAACCCGGGGGGGCTGGGCACAGATACGCAGTATTTT. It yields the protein CASNPGGLGTDTQYF.

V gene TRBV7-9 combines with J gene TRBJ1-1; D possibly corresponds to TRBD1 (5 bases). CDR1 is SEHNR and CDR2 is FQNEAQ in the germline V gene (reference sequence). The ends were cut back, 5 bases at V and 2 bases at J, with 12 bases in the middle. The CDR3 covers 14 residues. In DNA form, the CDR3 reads TGTGCCAGCAGCCCCCCGACAGCAAACACTGAAGCTTTCTTT. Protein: CASSPPTANTEAFF.

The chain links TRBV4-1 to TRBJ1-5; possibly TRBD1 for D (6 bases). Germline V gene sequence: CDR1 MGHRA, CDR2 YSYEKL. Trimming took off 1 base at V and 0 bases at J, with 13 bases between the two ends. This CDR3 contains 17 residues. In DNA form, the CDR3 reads TGCGCCAGCAGCCAAGTAAGGGGGACGTATAGCAATCAGCCCCAGCATTTT. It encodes CASSQVRGTYSNQPQHF.

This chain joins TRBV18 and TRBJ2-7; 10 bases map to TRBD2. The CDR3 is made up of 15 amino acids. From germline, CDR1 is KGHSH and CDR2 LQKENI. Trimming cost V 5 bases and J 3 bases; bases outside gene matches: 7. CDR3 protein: CASSASLAGNYEQYF. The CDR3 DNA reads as TGTGCCAGCTCAGCATCACTAGCGGGGAACTACGAGCAGTACTTC.

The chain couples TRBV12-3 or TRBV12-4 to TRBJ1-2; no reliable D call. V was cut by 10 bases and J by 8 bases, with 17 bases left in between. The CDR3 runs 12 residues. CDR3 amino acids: CANSFPGKGYTF. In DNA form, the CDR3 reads TGTGCCAACTCCTTCCCGGGGAAGGGCTACACCTTC.

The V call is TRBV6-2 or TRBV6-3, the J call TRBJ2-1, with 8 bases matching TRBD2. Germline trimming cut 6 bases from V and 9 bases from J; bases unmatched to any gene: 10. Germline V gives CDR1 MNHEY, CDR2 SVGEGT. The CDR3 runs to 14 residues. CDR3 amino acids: CASSGREGRAEQFF. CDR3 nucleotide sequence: TGTGCCAGCAGCGGGAGGGAGGGTAGGGCTGAGCAGTTCTTC.

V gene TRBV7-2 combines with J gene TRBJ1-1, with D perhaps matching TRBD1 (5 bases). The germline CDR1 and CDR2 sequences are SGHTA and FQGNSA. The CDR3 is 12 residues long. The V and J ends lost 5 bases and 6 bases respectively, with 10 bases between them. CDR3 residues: CASSPIGAEAFF. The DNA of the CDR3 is TGTGCCAGCAGCCCTATAGGGGCTGAAGCTTTCTTT.

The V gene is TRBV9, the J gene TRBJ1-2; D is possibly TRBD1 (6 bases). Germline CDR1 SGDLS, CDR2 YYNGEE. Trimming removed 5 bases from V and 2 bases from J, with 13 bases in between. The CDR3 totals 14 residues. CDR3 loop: CASSPLQGNYGYTF. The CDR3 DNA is TGTGCCAGCAGTCCCCTACAGGGAAACTATGGCTACACCTTC.

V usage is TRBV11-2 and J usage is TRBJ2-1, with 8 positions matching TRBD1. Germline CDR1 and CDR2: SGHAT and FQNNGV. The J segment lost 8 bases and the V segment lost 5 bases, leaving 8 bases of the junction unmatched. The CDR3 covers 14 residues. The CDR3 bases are TGTGCCAGCAGCATCTACCCACAGGGGGATGAGCAGTTCTTC. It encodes CASSIYPQGDEQFF.

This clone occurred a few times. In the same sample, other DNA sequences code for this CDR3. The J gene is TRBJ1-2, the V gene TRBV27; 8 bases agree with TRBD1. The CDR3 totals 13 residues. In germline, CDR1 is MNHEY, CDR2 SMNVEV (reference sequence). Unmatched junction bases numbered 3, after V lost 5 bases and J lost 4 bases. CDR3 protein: CASSPTGGYGYTF. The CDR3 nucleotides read TGTGCCAGCAGTCCAACAGGGGGCTATGGCTACACCTTC.

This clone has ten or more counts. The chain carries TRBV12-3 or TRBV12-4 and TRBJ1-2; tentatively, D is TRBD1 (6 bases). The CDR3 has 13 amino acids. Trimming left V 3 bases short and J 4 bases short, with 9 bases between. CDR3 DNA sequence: TGTGCCAGCAGTTTGGGGGCTGGCTATGGCTACACCTTC. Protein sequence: CASSLGAGYGYTF.

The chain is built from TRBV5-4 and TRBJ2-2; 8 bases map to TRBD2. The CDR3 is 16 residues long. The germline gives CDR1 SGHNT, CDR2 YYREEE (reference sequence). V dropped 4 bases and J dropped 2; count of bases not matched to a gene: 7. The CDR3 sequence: CASSPGGGLNTGELFF. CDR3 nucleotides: TGTGCCAGCAGCCCGGGGGGGGGACTAAACACCGGGGAGCTGTTTTTT.

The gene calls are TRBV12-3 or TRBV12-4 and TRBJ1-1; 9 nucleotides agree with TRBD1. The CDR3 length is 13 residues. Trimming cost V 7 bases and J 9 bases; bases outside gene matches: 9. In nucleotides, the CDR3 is TGTGCCAGCACCTGGGGACAGGGTATGAAAGCTTTCTTT. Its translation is CASTWGQGMKAFF.

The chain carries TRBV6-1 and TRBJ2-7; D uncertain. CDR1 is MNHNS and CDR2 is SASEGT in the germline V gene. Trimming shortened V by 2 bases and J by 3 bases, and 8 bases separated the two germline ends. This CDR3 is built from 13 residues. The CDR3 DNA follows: TGTGCCAGCAGTGAACCGGTAGACTACGAGCAGTACTTC. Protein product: CASSEPVDYEQYF.

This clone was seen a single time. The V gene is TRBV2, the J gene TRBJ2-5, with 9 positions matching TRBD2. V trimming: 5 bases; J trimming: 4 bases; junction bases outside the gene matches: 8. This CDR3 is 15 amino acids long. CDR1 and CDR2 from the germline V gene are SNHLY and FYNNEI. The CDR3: CASSLGLAGRETQYF. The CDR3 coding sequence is TGTGCCAGCAGTCTCGGGCTAGCGGGGCGAGAGACCCAGTACTTC.

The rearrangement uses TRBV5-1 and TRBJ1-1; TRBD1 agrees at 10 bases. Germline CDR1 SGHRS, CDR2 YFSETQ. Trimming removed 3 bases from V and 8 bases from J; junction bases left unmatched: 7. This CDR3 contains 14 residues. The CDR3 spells CASSWSSGQGEAFF. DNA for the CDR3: TGCGCCAGCAGCTGGTCTTCGGGACAGGGGGAAGCTTTCTTT.

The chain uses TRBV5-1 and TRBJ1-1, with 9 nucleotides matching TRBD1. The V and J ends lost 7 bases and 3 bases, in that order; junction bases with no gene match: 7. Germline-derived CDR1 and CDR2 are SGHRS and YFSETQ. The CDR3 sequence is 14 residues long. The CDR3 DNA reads TGCGCCAGCGGAACAGGGGGCTTGGACACTGAAGCTTTCTTT. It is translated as CASGTGGLDTEAFF. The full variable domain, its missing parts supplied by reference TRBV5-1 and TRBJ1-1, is KAGVTQTPRYLIKTRGQQVTLSCSPISGHRSVSWYQQTPGQGLQFLFEYFSETQRNKGNFPGRFSGRQFSNSRSEMNVSTLELGDSALYLCASGTGGLDTEAFFGQGTRLTVV.

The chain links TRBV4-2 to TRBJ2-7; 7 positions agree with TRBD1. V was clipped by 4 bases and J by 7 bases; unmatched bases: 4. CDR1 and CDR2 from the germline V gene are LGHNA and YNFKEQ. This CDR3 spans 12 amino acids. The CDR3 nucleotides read TGTGCCAGCAGCCTCGAGGACAGGGAGCAGTACTTC. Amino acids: CASSLEDREQYF.

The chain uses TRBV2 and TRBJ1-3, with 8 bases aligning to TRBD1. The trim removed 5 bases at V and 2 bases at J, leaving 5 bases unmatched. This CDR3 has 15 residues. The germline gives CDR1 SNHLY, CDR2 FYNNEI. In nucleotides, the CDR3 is TGTGCCAGCAGTTCACAGGGGGTGCCTGGAAACACCATATATTTT. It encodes CASSSQGVPGNTIYF.